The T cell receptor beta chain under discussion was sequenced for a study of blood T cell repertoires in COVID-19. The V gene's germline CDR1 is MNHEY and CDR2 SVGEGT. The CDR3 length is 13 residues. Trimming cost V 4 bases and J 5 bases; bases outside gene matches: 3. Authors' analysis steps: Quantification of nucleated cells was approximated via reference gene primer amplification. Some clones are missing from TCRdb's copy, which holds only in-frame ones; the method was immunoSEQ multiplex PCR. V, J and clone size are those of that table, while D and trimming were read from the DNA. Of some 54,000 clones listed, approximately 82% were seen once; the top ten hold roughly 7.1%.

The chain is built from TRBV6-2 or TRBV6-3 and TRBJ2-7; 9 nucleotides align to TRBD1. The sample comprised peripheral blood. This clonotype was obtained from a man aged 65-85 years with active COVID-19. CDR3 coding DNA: TGTGCCAGCAGTTTCCGGACAGGGGACGAGCAGTACTTC. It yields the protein CASSFRTGDEQYF.